This T cell receptor beta chain was obtained from a study of cytomegalovirus exposure and HLA in healthy donors. Assay used: immunoSEQ multiplex PCR; TCRdb lists only in-frame clones, some missing. The sample records 110,000 to 150,000 clones, approximately 84% being singletons. CDR1 and CDR2 (germline): SGHAT, FQNNGV. The CDR3 length is 16 residues. The V segment lost 4 bases and the J segment 7 bases; nucleotides outside the gene matches: 12. This chain joins TRBV11-2 and TRBJ1-4, with TRBD1 identical over 7 bases. The sequenced sample consisted of PBMCs. The receptor was isolated from a woman in her thirties in good health and CMV-seronegative. The CDR3 loop is CASSSNQGGWGEKLFF. CDR3 nucleotides: TGTGCCAGCAGCTCTAACCAAGGGGGCTGGGGTGAAAAACTGTTTTTT.